Reported below is one T cell receptor beta chain. Antigen specificity is unknown. Measured with immunoSEQ multiplex PCR; TCRdb has only the in-frame clones, and not every one. This sample has 950,000 to 1,300,000 clones, with about three quarters found just once. CDR3 length: 13 residues. Per the germline V gene, CDR1 is SGHRS and CDR2 is YFSETQ. V gave up 3 bases and J gave up 0 bases, with 5 bases separating them. This sample is part of a study of shared clonotypes between healthy human individuals. Overall study findings and caveats: Rarefaction showed sorted-subset sequencing was incomplete despite large depth. Naive subsets tended to show greater estimated richness than memory subsets.

The sequence was obtained from a man between 18 and 35 years old in good health. The V call is TRBV5-1, the J call TRBJ2-3; D might be TRBD2 (5 bases). What was sequenced was memory CD4+ T cells sorted from blood. The subset denotes: CD45RA-negative fraction. This CDR3 is CASSWESTDTQYF. The CDR3 DNA reads TGCGCCAGCAGCTGGGAGAGCACAGATACGCAGTATTTT.